The clone carrying this T cell receptor beta chain was seen a handful of times. Its antigen remains unknown. TCRdb re-analysed the 5' RACE reads in MiXCR, keeping a single row per CDR3 protein. The sample contains about 500,000 distinct CDR3 sequences, around 16% of which appear only once. This entry comes from a study of T cells after yellow fever vaccination. General study results and limits: Researchers cautioned that FACS-sorted repertoires could harbor abundant clonotypes contaminating from the bulk population. Though weaker, the secondary response peaked faster, on day 5 versus 15. Only a small proportion of the clonotypes turned up in both the CD4 and the CD8 compartments, likely arising from convergent recombination.

Germline lookup yields CDR1 SNHLY and CDR2 FYNNEI. Trimming cost V 5 bases and J 7 bases, with 5 bases left between them. The CDR3 is made up of 10 amino acids. Sequencing used PBMCs, obtained about 5 days after the first yellow fever vaccination. The chain is built from TRBV2 and TRBJ1-1; D not certain. This TCR came from a man in his late teens or twenties who received the YFV17D yellow fever vaccine. The CDR3 loop reads CASSRGEAFF. The CDR3 nucleotides are TGTGCCAGCAGTCGAGGTGAAGCTTTCTTT.